Below, 5 T cell receptor beta chains from the same sample are listed, as sequenced in a study of OX40 agonist ivuxolimab in advanced cancers. The method was immunoSEQ multiplex PCR; TCRdb's version includes in-frame clones alone and lacks a portion of them. The sample holds about 38,000 clones, around four fifths seen once. Sequencing used CD4+ or CD8+ T cells sorted from blood, obtained in a trial of the OX40 agonist ivuxolimab. All receptors derive from an adult with an advanced solid tumor such as melanoma, head and neck, liver or kidney cancer.

The V call is TRBV7-9, the J call TRBJ2-5; TRBD2 matches 12 bases. The ends lost 4 bases at V and 6 bases at J; junction bases unmatched: 15. This CDR3 is built from 18 residues. Germline CDR1 reads SEHNR; CDR2 reads FQNEAQ (reference sequence). The CDR3 region is CASSSNQTSGRGIKTQYF. The CDR3 coding sequence is TGTGCCAGCAGCTCGAATCAGACTAGCGGGAGAGGTATAAAGACCCAGTACTTC. Using reference TRBV7-9 and TRBJ2-5 for the parts outside the CDR3, the full variable domain is DTGVSQNPRHKITKRGQNVTFRCDPISEHNRLYWYRQTLGQGPEFLTYFQNEAQLEKSRLLSDRFSAERPKGSFSTLEIQRTEQGDSAMYLCASSSNQTSGRGIKTQYFGPGTRLLVL.

The chain employs TRBV18 and TRBJ1-5; 8 bases match TRBD1. Per the germline V gene, CDR1 is KGHSH and CDR2 is LQKENI. The ends lost 5 bases at V and 5 bases at J; junction bases unmatched: 5. The CDR3 runs to 14 residues. CDR3 sequence reads: CASSRTGMDQPQHF. CDR3 sequence (DNA): TGTGCCAGCTCAAGGACAGGGATGGATCAGCCCCAGCATTTT. Full variable domain (outside the CDR3, taken from reference TRBV18 and TRBJ1-5): NAGVMQNPRHLVRRRGQEARLRCSPMKGHSHVYWYRQLPEEGLKFMVYLQKENIIDESGMPKERFSAEFPKEGPSILRIQQVVRGDSAAYFCASSRTGMDQPQHFGDGTRLSIL.

This clone was seen only a few times. CDR3 sequence (DNA): TGTGCCAGCAGTACCTGGACAGGGGGCGAGGCCCACGAGCAGTACTTC. Translation gives CASSTWTGGEAHEQYF. The genes are TRBV27 and TRBJ2-7, with 11 bases lining up with TRBD1. Germline V gene data show CDR1 as MNHEY and CDR2 as SMNVEV (reference sequence). The CDR3 loop spans 16 amino acids. V trimming: 5 bases; J trimming: 5 bases; junction bases outside the gene matches: 11.

The V gene is TRBV7-9, the J gene TRBJ2-3; D unresolved. Trimming took 0 bases from V and 4 from J, leaving 17 bases between them. The germline V gene has CDR1 SEHNR and CDR2 FQNEAQ (reference sequence). The length of the CDR3 is 17 residues. The CDR3 region has the DNA TGTGCCAGCAGCTTAGCGATAGCCCCCTCGGCCGCAGATACGCAGTATTTT. Protein sequence: CASSLAIAPSAADTQYF.

The gene calls are TRBV6-6 and TRBJ2-6; no definite D call. Looked up from germline, CDR1 is MNHNY and CDR2 is SVGAGI (reference sequence). The CDR3 totals 14 residues. The germline V and J ends were trimmed by 6 bases and 0 bases, with 6 bases remaining between them. CDR3 in DNA: TGTGCCAGCAGCTACAACTCTGGGGCCAACGTCCTGACTTTC. Translation: CASSYNSGANVLTF.